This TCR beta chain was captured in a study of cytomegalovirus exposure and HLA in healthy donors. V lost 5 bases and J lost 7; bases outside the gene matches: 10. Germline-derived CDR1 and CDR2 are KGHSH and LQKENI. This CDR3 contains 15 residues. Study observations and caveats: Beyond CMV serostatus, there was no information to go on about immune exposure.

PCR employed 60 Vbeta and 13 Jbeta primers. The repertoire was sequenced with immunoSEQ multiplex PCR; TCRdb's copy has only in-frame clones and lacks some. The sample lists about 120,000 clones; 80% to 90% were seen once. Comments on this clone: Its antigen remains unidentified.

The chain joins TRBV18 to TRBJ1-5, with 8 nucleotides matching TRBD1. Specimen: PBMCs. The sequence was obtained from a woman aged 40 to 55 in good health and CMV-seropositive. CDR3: CASSATGTGGQPQHF. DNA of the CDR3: TGTGCCAGCTCAGCCACCGGGACAGGAGGCCAGCCCCAGCATTTT.